This entry concerns a single TCR beta chain. Its antigen remains unidentified. V was cut by 3 bases and J by 8 bases, with 16 bases left in between. The CDR3 covers 14 residues. Germline CDR1 and CDR2: SGDLS and YYNGEE. TCRdb independently ran MiXCR on the 5' RACE reads; one entry per CDR3 protein. The sample holds approximately 56,000 distinct CDR3 sequences, approximately 9.9% seen once. The data stem from a study of early T cells in non-severe SARS-CoV-2 infection. Findings and caveats of the study: There was a bias toward anti-spike CD8 responses in VDJdb matching, which missed private and CD4 specificities.

The chain employs TRBV9 and TRBJ2-3, with D perhaps TRBD2 (6 bases). Sequencing was carried out using whole blood. The origin of this receptor is an adult who was a healthcare worker with PCR-confirmed SARS-CoV-2 infection or an uninfected control (not recorded which). The CDR3 is CASSDSPLARTQYF. The CDR3 nucleotides read TGTGCCAGCAGCGACAGCCCCCTAGCGCGTACGCAGTATTTT.